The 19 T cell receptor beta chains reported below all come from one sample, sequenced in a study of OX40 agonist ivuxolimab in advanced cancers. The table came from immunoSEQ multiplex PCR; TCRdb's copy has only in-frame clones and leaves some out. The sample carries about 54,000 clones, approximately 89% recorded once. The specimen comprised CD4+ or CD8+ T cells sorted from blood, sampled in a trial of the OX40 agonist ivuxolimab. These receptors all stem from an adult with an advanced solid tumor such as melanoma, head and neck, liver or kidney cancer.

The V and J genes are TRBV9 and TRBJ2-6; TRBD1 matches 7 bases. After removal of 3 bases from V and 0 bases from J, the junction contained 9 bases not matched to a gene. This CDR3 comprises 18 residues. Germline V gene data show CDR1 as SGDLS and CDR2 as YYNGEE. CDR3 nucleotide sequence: TGTGCCAGCAGCGCCAAGGGGGCTGGGAGCTCTGGGGCCAACGTCCTGACTTTC. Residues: CASSAKGAGSSGANVLTF.

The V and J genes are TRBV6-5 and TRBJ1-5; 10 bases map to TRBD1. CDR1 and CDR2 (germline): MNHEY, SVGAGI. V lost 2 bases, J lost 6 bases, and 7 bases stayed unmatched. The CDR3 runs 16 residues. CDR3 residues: CASSYKTGGQGQPQHF. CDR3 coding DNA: TGTGCCAGCAGTTACAAGACAGGGGGCCAGGGTCAGCCCCAGCATTTT.

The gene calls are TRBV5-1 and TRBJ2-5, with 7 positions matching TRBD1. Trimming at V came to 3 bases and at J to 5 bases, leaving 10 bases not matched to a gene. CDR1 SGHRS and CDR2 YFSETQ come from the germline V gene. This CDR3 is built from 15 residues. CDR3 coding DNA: TGCGCCAGCAGCTCATCCTTTACAGGGGAGGAGACCCAGTACTTC. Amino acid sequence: CASSSSFTGEETQYF.

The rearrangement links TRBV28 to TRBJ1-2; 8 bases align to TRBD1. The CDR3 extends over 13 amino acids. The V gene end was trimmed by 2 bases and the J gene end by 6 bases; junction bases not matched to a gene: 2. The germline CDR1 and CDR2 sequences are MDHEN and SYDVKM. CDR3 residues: CASSLRTGNGYTF. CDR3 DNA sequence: TGTGCCAGCAGTTTAAGGACAGGGAATGGCTACACCTTC.

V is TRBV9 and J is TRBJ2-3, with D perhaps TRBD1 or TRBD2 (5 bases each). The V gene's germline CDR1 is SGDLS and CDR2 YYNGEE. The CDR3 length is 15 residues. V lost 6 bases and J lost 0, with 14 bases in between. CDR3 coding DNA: TGTGCCAGCACCCGGGACCATGTAAGCACAGATACGCAGTATTTT. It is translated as CASTRDHVSTDTQYF. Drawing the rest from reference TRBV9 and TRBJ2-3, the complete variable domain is DSGVTQTPKHLITATGQRVTLRCSPRSGDLSVYWYQQSLDQGLQFLIQYYNGEERAKGNILERFSAQQFPDLHSELNLSSLELGDSALYFCASTRDHVSTDTQYFGPGTRLTVL.

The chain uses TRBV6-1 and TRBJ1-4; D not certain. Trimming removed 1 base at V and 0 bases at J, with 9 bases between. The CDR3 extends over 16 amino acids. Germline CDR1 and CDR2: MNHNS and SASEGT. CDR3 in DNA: TGTGCCAGCAGTGAAGTTTCCACCGCAACTAATGAAAAACTGTTTTTT. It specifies CASSEVSTATNEKLFF.

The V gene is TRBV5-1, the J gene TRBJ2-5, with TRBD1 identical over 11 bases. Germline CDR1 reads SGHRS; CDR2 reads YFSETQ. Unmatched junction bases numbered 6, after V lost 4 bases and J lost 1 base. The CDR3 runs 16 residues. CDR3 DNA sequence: TGCGCCAGCAGCGTAGGGACAGGGGGGTTCCAAGAGACCCAGTACTTC. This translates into CASSVGTGGFQETQYF.

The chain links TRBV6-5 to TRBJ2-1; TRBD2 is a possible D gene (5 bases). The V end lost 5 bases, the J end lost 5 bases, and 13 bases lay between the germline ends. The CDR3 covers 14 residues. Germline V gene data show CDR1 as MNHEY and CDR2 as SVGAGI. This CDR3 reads CASSTLDWNNEQFF. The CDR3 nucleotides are TGTGCCAGCAGTACACTAGACTGGAACAATGAGCAGTTCTTC.

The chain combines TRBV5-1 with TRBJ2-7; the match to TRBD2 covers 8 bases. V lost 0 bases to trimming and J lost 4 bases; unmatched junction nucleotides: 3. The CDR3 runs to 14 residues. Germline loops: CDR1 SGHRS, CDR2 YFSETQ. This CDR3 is CASSLEAGAYEQYF. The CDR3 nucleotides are TGCGCCAGCAGCTTGGAAGCGGGGGCGTACGAGCAGTACTTC. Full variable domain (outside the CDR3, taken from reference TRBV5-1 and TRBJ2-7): KAGVTQTPRYLIKTRGQQVTLSCSPISGHRSVSWYQQTPGQGLQFLFEYFSETQRNKGNFPGRFSGRQFSNSRSEMNVSTLELGDSALYLCASSLEAGAYEQYFGPGTRLTVT.

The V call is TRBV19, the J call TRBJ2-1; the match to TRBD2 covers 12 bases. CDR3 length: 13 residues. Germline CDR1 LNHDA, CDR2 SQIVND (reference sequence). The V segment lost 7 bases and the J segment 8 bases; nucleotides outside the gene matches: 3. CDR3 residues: CASTASGRDEQFF. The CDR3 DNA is TGTGCCAGTACAGCTAGCGGGAGGGATGAGCAGTTCTTC. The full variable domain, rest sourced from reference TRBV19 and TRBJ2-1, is DGGITQSPKYLFRKEGQNVTLSCEQNLNHDAMYWYRQDPGQGLRLIYYSQIVNDFQKGDIAEGYSVSREKKESFPLTVTSAQKNPTAFYLCASTASGRDEQFFGPGTRLTVL.

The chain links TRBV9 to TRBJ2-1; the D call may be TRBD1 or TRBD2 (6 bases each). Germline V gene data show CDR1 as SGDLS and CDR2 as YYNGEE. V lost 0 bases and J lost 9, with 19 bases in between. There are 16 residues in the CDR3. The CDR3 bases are TGTGCCAGCAGCGTAGGGGGGGCAGGTGGCCTGGGTGAGCAGTTCTTC. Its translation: CASSVGGAGGLGEQFF.

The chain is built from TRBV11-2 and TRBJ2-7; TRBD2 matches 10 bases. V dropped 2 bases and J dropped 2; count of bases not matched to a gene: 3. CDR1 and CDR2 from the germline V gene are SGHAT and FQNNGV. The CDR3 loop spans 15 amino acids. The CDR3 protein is CASSLSGGAAYEQYF. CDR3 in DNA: TGTGCCAGCAGCTTAAGCGGGGGGGCCGCCTACGAGCAGTACTTC.

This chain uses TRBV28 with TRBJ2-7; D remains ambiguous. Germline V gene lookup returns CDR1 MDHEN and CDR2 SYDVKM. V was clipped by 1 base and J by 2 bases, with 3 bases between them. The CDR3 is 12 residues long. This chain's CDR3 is CASSLSTYEQYF. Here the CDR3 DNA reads TGTGCCAGCAGTTTATCCACCTACGAGCAGTACTTC.

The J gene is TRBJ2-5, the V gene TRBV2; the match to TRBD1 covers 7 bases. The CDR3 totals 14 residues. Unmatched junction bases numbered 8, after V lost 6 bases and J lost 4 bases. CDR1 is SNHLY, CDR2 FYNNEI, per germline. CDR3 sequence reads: CASSPRTGRETQYF. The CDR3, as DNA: TGTGCCAGCAGCCCTAGGACAGGCCGAGAGACCCAGTACTTC.

CDR3 nucleotide sequence: TGCGCCAGCAGTCAATCCGGGCCCAACTCCTACGAGCAGTACTTC. The encoded protein is CASSQSGPNSYEQYF. This sequence joins TRBV23-1 and TRBJ2-7, with D unclear. TRBV23-1 is annotated as an ORF whose role is uncertain. This CDR3 is built from 15 residues. V gave up 0 bases and J gave up 0 bases, with 9 bases separating them.

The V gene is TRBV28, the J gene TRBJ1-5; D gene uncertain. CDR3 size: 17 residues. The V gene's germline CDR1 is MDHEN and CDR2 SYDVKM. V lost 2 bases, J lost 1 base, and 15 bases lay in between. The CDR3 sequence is CASSLDGELSSNQPQHF. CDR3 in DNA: TGTGCCAGCAGTTTAGATGGCGAACTCAGCAGCAATCAGCCCCAGCATTTT.

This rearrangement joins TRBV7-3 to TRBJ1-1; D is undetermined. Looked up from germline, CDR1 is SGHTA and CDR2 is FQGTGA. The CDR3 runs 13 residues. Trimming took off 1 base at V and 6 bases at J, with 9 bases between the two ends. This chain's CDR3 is CASSLRREAEAFF. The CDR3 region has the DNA TGTGCCAGCAGCTTAAGGCGTGAGGCTGAAGCTTTCTTT.

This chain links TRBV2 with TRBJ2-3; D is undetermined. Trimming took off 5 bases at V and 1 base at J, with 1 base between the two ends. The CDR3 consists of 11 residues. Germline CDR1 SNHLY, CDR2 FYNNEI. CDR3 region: CASSRTDTQYF. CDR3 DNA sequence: TGTGCCAGCAGTCGCACAGATACGCAGTATTTT.

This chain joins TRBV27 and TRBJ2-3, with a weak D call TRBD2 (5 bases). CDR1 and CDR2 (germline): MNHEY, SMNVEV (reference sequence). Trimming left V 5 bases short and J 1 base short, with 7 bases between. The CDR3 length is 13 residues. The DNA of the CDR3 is TGTGCCAGCAGTCATAGCGGCACAGATACGCAGTATTTT. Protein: CASSHSGTDTQYF.